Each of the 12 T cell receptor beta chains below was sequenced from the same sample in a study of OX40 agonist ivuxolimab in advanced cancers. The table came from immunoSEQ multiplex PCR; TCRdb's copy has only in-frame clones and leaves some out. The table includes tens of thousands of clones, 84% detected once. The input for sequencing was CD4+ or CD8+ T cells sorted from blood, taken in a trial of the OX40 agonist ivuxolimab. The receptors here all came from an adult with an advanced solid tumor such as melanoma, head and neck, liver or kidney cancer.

The CDR3 loop is CASSIKTGMNTEAFF. For the CDR3, the DNA is TGTGCCAGTAGTATCAAAACAGGGATGAACACTGAAGCTTTCTTT. The V gene is TRBV19, the J gene TRBJ1-1, with TRBD1 as a possible D gene (6 bases). Deletions cut 3 bases from V and 0 bases from J, with 11 bases between. The germline gives CDR1 LNHDA, CDR2 SQIVND (reference sequence). CDR3 length: 15 amino acids.

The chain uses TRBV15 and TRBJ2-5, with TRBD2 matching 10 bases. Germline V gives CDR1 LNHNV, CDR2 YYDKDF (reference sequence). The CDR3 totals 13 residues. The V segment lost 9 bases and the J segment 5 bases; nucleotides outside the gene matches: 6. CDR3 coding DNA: TGTGCCACGGCGGGGGGACTAGCGGAGACCCAGTACTTC. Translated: CATAGGLAETQYF.

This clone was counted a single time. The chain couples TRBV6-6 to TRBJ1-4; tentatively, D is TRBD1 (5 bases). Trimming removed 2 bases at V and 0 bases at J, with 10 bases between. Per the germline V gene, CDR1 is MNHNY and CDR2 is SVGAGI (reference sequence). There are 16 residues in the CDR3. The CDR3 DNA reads TGTGCCAGCAGTTACCGGCAGGGCCCAACTAATGAAAAACTGTTTTTT. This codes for CASSYRQGPTNEKLFF.

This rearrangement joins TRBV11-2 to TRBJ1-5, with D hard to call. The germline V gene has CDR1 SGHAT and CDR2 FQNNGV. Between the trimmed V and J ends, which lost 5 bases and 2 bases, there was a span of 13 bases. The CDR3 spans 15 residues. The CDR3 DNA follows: TGTGCCAGCAGCCCCGGTTTCCTCGGCAATCAGCCCCAGCATTTT. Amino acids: CASSPGFLGNQPQHF.

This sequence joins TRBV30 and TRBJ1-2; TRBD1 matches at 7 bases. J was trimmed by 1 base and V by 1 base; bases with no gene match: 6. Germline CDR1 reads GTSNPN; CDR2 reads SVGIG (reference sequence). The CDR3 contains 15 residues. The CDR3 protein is CAWSDGRGSNYGYTF. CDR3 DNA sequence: TGTGCCTGGAGTGATGGCAGGGGGAGTAACTATGGCTACACCTTC.

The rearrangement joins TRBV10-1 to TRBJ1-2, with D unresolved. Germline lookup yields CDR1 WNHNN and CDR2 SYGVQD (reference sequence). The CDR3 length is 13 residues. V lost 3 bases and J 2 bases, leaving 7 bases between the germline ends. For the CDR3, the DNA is TGCGCCAGCAGTGAACAACGGAACTATGGCTACACCTTC. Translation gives CASSEQRNYGYTF.

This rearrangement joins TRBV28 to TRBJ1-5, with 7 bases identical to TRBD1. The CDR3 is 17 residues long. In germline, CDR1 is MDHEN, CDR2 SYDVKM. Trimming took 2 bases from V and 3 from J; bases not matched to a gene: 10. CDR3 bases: TGTGCCAGCAGTTTAGATTTGGGAGACAGGGACAATCAGCCCCAGCATTTT. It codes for CASSLDLGDRDNQPQHF.

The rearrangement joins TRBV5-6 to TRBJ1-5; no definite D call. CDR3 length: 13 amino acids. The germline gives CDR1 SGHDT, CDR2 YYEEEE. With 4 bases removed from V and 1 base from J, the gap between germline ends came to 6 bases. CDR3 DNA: TGTGCCAGCAGCCGTAGGAGCAATCAGCCCCAGCATTTT. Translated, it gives CASSRRSNQPQHF.

The CDR3 DNA follows: TGTGCCAGCAGATATGGTTTCCGGGAGACCCAGTACTTC. As protein: CASRYGFRETQYF. The chain employs TRBV5-6 and TRBJ2-5; D is unclear. CDR3 size: 13 residues. Trimming left V 5 bases short and J 5 bases short, with 13 bases between. Germline loops: CDR1 SGHDT, CDR2 YYEEEE.

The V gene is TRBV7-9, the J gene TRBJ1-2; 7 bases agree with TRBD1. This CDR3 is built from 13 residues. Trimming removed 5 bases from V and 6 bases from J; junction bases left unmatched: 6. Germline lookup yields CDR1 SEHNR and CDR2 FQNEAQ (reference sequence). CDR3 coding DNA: TGTGCCAGCAGCCGGGACAGCGGCCATGGCTACACCTTC. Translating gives CASSRDSGHGYTF. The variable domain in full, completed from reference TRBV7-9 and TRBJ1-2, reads DTGVSQNPRHKITKRGQNVTFRCDPISEHNRLYWYRQTLGQGPEFLTYFQNEAQLEKSRLLSDRFSAERPKGSFSTLEIQRTEQGDSAMYLCASSRDSGHGYTFGSGTRLTVV.

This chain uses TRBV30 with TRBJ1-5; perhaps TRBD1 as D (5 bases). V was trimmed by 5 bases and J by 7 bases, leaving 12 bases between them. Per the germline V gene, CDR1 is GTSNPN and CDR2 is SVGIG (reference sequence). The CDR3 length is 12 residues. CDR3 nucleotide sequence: TGTGCCTGGGGGGGGAGACGGCAGCCCCAGCATTTT. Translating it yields CAWGGRRQPQHF.

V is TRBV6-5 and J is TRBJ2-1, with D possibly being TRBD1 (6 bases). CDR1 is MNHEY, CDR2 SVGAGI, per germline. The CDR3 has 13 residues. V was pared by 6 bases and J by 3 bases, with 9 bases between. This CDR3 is CASRSQGYNEQFF. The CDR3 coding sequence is TGTGCCAGCAGGTCACAGGGCTACAATGAGCAGTTCTTC.